The 27 T cell receptor beta chains listed next were all sequenced from one sample in a study of breast tumors, draining lymph nodes, adjacent tissues. TCRdb ran MiXCR on the multiplex PCR reads and lists one entry per CDR3 protein. Of 200,000 or so distinct CDR3 sequences in the sample, roughly 31% were seen once. The lymph nodes were axillary draining lymph nodes from breast cancer patients. Sequenced input: axillary lymph node tissue. These TCRs come from a female donor with breast cancer. Some clones in this sample may be carry-over from other donors' samples.

In its sample, this clonotype was seen many times. V gene TRBV20-1 combines with J gene TRBJ2-3; 8 bases line up with TRBD2. J gave up 3 bases and V 7 bases, and 3 bases lay outside the gene matches. From germline, CDR1 is DFQATT and CDR2 SNEGSKA (reference sequence). There are 12 residues in the CDR3. The CDR3 here is CSVGGGTDTQYF. Here the CDR3 DNA reads TGCAGTGTTGGCGGGGGGACAGATACGCAGTATTTT.

This clonotype was recorded at least ten times. The J gene is TRBJ1-2, the V gene TRBV30; TRBD1 agrees at 7 bases. CDR1 GTSNPN and CDR2 SVGIG come from the germline V gene (reference sequence). The CDR3 consists of 12 residues. V lost 6 bases, J lost 3 bases, and 4 bases stayed unmatched. The CDR3 region is CACPGTDYGYTF. In nucleotides, the CDR3 is TGTGCCTGCCCTGGGACAGACTATGGCTACACCTTC.

Ten or more counts support this clonotype. This rearrangement joins TRBV7-2 to TRBJ2-3; D ambiguous. The CDR3 length is 13 residues. Germline V gene sequence: CDR1 SGHTA, CDR2 FQGNSA. The V end lost 3 bases, the J end lost 3 bases, and 7 bases lay between the germline ends. In nucleotides, the CDR3 is TGTGCCAGCAGCTTGCTCGGGACAGATACGCAGTATTTT. It yields the protein CASSLLGTDTQYF.

In this sample, this clonotype turned up many times. The J gene is TRBJ2-6, the V gene TRBV11-2, with D perhaps matching TRBD2 (6 bases). V was pared by 1 base and J by 1 base, with 11 bases between. The CDR3 contains 17 residues. The germline V gene has CDR1 SGHAT and CDR2 FQNNGV. The CDR3 protein is CASSLGGGRSGANVLTF. CDR3 coding DNA: TGTGCCAGCAGCTTAGGCGGAGGGAGGTCTGGGGCCAACGTCCTGACTTTC.

As regards this clonotype: The DNA is omitted, as the CDR3 cannot be located on it reliably, and the CDR3 follows TCRdb's listing. The chain uses TRBV7-9 and TRBJ2-1. The V gene's germline CDR1 is SEHNR and CDR2 FQNEAQ (reference sequence). The CDR3 spans 18 amino acids, including both terminal residues. The CDR3 loop is CASSFYICSAQSRNEQFF.

The table lists this clonotype with many counts. This rearrangement joins TRBV7-9 to TRBJ2-3; 11 nucleotides align to TRBD1. The CDR3 totals 15 residues. Germline loops: CDR1 SEHNR, CDR2 FQNEAQ (reference sequence). With 5 bases clipped from V and 5 bases from J, the junction kept 6 bases outside the gene matches. The CDR3 nucleotides read TGTGCCAGCAGCACCGGACAGGGGGCTTTAGATACGCAGTATTTT. Translated: CASSTGQGALDTQYF.

In its sample, this clonotype was seen many times. The CDR3, as DNA: TGTGCCAGCAAGAGGACAGGGTTATCTGGGGCCAACGTCCTGACTTTC. Translating it yields CASKRTGLSGANVLTF. V is TRBV5-6 and J is TRBJ2-6; TRBD1 matches at 8 bases. J lost 1 base, V lost 6 bases, and 6 bases had no gene match. Per the germline V gene, CDR1 is SGHDT and CDR2 is YYEEEE. The CDR3 extends over 16 amino acids.

This clonotype was seen a handful of times. The chain combines TRBV28 with TRBJ1-2; D perhaps matches TRBD1 (6 bases). This CDR3 spans 15 amino acids. The germline V gene has CDR1 MDHEN and CDR2 SYDVKM. V lost 2 bases and J 13 bases, leaving 23 bases between the germline ends. The CDR3 DNA reads as TGTGCCAGCAGTTTAGCAGCGGGCGCCCGGGGCAGGGGCACCTTC. This sequence encodes CASSLAAGARGRGTF.

The sample holds many counts of this clonotype. This rearrangement joins TRBV12-3 or TRBV12-4 to TRBJ1-2; TRBD1 agrees at 7 bases. V lost 6 bases, J lost 0 bases, and 7 bases stayed unmatched. The CDR3 covers 15 residues. The CDR3 is CASRKAGGANYGYTF. As DNA, the CDR3 is TGTGCCAGCAGAAAAGCAGGGGGGGCTAACTATGGCTACACCTTC.

The rearrangement links TRBV2 to TRBJ1-5; D not certain. Germline-derived CDR1 and CDR2 are SNHLY and FYNNEI. V was trimmed by 7 bases and J by 4 bases, leaving 11 bases between them. This CDR3 is built from 13 residues. In DNA form, the CDR3 reads TGTGCCAGCACGGAGCGGGGTAATCAGCCCCAGCATTTT. Residues: CASTERGNQPQHF.

In its sample, this clonotype was seen many times. V is TRBV5-4 and J is TRBJ2-5; TRBD2 matches 7 bases. V shed 3 bases, J shed 4 bases, and the junction held 9 bases outside the gene matches. CDR1 SGHNT and CDR2 YYREEE come from the germline V gene (reference sequence). This CDR3 contains 15 residues. The CDR3 is CASSYALGEGETQYF. DNA for the CDR3: TGTGCCAGCAGCTATGCGCTGGGGGAGGGAGAGACCCAGTACTTC.

In its sample, this clonotype was seen a few times. A clone one base away is much larger, so this may be a read error. J is TRBJ2-7 and V is TRBV5-6; perhaps TRBD2 as D (6 bases). The length of the CDR3 is 14 residues. Germline CDR1 and CDR2: SGHDT and YYEEEE. The V and J ends lost 7 bases and 1 base respectively, with 15 bases between them. DNA for the CDR3: TGTGCCAGCCTCGCGCGGGGAGCGTCCTACGAGCAGTACTTC. Translating gives CASLARGASYEQYF.

As to this clonotype: One junction end does not reproduce the germline sequence, and a read error may be involved. V usage is TRBV19 and J usage is TRBJ2-1, with D tentatively TRBD2 (6 bases). This CDR3 region has 17 residues. CDR1 and CDR2 from the germline V gene are LNHDA and SQIVND (reference sequence). DNA of the CDR3: TGTGCCAGTAGTATAGCGGGGCGGGGATCCCCCTTTAATGAGCAGTCCTTC. Translated: CASSIAGRGSPFNEQSF.

The chain combines TRBV7-2 with TRBJ2-5; 12 bases match TRBD2. The CDR3 length is 17 residues. V was clipped by 0 bases and J by 5 bases; unmatched bases: 7. Germline CDR1 and CDR2: SGHTA and FQGNSA. The CDR3 nucleotides are TGTGCCAGCAGCTTAGCGGGGGCTAGCGGGAGGGCCGAGACCCAGTACTTC. Encoded protein: CASSLAGASGRAETQYF.

This clonotype has only a few counts. One base away lies a much larger clone, so this may be a sequencing read error. It is likely a read error, because the conserved phenylalanine at the end of the CDR3 is missing. This sequence joins TRBV11-1 and TRBJ1-5; the match to TRBD1 covers 7 bases. Germline CDR1 reads SGHAT; CDR2 reads FQDESV (reference sequence). Trimming removed 4 bases from V and 2 bases from J; junction bases left unmatched: 14. This CDR3 spans 18 amino acids. CDR3 nucleotide sequence: TGTGCCAGCAGCTCCCGACAGGGTGGCCGTATAGGCAATCAGCCCCAGCATTCT. Protein: CASSSRQGGRIGNQPQHS.

The table lists this clonotype with many counts. The chain combines TRBV10-3 with TRBJ2-3, with D possibly matching TRBD2 (6 bases). The CDR3 runs 15 residues. Trimming stripped 1 base from V and 2 bases from J, with 10 bases between. From germline, CDR1 is ENHRY and CDR2 SYGVKD. The CDR3 sequence: CAISELAGTTDTQYF. The CDR3 region has the DNA TGTGCCATCAGTGAGTTGGCGGGAACCACAGATACGCAGTATTTT.

This clonotype was detected only a few times. This may come from a read error, since a much larger clone is one base off. This rearrangement joins TRBV6-5 to TRBJ1-2; D call uncertain. V lost 6 bases to trimming and J lost 8 bases, with 16 bases between them. Germline assignment: CDR1 MNHEY and CDR2 SVGAGI. The CDR3 has 13 residues. As DNA, the CDR3 is TGTGCCAGCAGCCCCGACACCACGGGAGGCTACACCTTC. Its protein product is CASSPDTTGGYTF.

V is TRBV5-4 and J is TRBJ2-5; D not resolved. Germline V gene lookup returns CDR1 SGHNT and CDR2 YYREEE (reference sequence). V was shortened by 3 bases and J by 5 bases, with 17 bases between the two germline ends. The CDR3 totals 15 residues. The CDR3 region is CASSSAPAGGETQYF. In DNA form, the CDR3 reads TGTGCCAGCAGCTCGGCTCCAGCAGGCGGTGAGACCCAGTACTTC.

This clonotype came up many times. The chain recombines TRBV4-3 with TRBJ2-3, with 7 positions matching TRBD2. Trimming at V came to 0 bases and at J to 1 base, leaving 7 bases not matched to a gene. This CDR3 spans 17 amino acids. CDR1 is LGHNA and CDR2 is YSLEER in the germline V gene. The CDR3 nucleotides read TGCGCCAGCAGCCAAGATTATTGGACTAGACGCACAGATACGCAGTATTTT. Its translation is CASSQDYWTRRTDTQYF.

This clonotype occurred many times. The chain links TRBV5-6 to TRBJ2-7; D may be TRBD1 (5 bases). The V end lost 2 bases, the J end lost 5 bases, and 11 bases lay between the germline ends. Per germline, CDR1 SGHDT and CDR2 YYEEEE. This CDR3 has 13 amino acids. The DNA for the CDR3 is TGTGCCAGCAGCTTTTTAGGACAAGACGAGCAGTACTTC. This sequence encodes CASSFLGQDEQYF.

Worth noting for this clonotype: It may be a read error: a sequence one base away is much more abundant. The gene calls are TRBV20-1 and TRBJ1-2; no clear D gene. Germline V gives CDR1 DFQATT, CDR2 SNEGSKA (reference sequence). This CDR3 contains 13 residues. V was trimmed by 4 bases and J by 1 base, leaving 10 bases between them. DNA for the CDR3: TGCAGTGCTAAATGGGCCTTTAACTATGGCTACACCTTC. It encodes CSAKWAFNYGYTF.

This chain joins TRBV5-1 and TRBJ2-2; D unresolved. The CDR3 runs to 18 residues. V lost 4 bases, J lost 10 bases, and 29 bases lay in between. Germline CDR1 SGHRS, CDR2 YFSETQ. CDR3 sequence (DNA): TGCGCCAGCAGCGTTCAGTTTAATCGGCCGGGTCTAGGTCTGGAGCTGTTTTTT. Its translation is CASSVQFNRPGLGLELFF. Full variable domain (outside the CDR3, taken from reference TRBV5-1 and TRBJ2-2): KAGVTQTPRYLIKTRGQQVTLSCSPISGHRSVSWYQQTPGQGLQFLFEYFSETQRNKGNFPGRFSGRQFSNSRSEMNVSTLELGDSALYLCASSVQFNRPGLGLELFFGEGSRLTVL.

There are many counts of this clonotype. The DNA for the CDR3 is TGTGCCATCAGTACGGGACTAGCGGGAGTAGAGACCCAGTACTTC. Residues: CAISTGLAGVETQYF. J is TRBJ2-5 and V is TRBV10-3; 14 bases are a match to TRBD2. The CDR3 has 15 residues. Unmatched junction bases numbered 3, after V lost 5 bases and J lost 4 bases. Germline V CDR1 and CDR2: ENHRY, SYGVKD.

To note about this clonotype: A clone one base away is much larger, so this may be a read error. This CDR3 is CASSVAGGRVETPYF. The CDR3 bases are TGTGCCAGCAGCGTAGCGGGGGGGCGAGTAGAGACCCCGTACTTC. The chain employs TRBV9 and TRBJ2-5; 8 bases are a match to TRBD2. CDR1 and CDR2 (germline): SGDLS, YYNGEE. The CDR3 sequence is 15 residues long.

Regarding this clonotype: A much larger clone lies a single base off, so this may be a read error. The conserved phenylalanine or tryptophan normally closing the CDR3 is absent here, so this likely arose from a read error. The chain carries TRBV18 and TRBJ2-2, with TRBD1 matching over 8 bases. The CDR3 runs to 15 residues. V was pared by 3 bases and J by 3 bases, with 3 bases of the junction left unmatched. CDR1 is KGHSH and CDR2 is LQKENI in the germline V gene. The CDR3 here is CASSPGQGDTGELFL. CDR3 coding DNA: TGTGCCAGCTCACCTGGACAGGGAGACACCGGGGAGCTGTTTCTT.

This clonotype was counted at least ten times. The genes are TRBV6-6 and TRBJ1-5; tentative D call: TRBD1 (5 bases). The germline gives CDR1 MNHNY, CDR2 SVGAGI (reference sequence). V lost 2 bases and J 3 bases, leaving 11 bases between the germline ends. The length of the CDR3 is 15 residues. The CDR3 reads CASSYGGGNNQPQHF. The CDR3 DNA sequence: TGTGCCAGCAGTTACGGGGGGGGGAACAATCAGCCCCAGCATTTT.

The chain uses TRBV7-8 and TRBJ2-7; 8 bases fit TRBD2. V was pared by 6 bases and J by 2 bases, with 9 bases of the junction left unmatched. CDR1 SGHVS and CDR2 FQNEAQ come from the germline V gene. There are 15 residues in the CDR3. The CDR3 protein is CASRFSGTRPYEQYF. The CDR3 DNA reads TGTGCCAGCAGGTTTTCCGGGACTAGGCCCTACGAGCAGTACTTC. Full variable domain (missing parts from reference TRBV7-8 and TRBJ2-7): GAGVSQSPRYKVAKRGQDVALRCDPISGHVSLFWYQQALGQGPEFLTYFQNEAQLDKSGLPSDRFFAERPEGSVSTLKIQRTQQEDSAVYLCASRFSGTRPYEQYFGPGTRLTVT.